These T cell receptor beta chains were read from a single sample in a study of T-cell memory formation after mild COVID-19. TCRdb re-called the 5' RACE reads through MiXCR, storing one row per CDR3 protein. The sample contains about 340,000 distinct CDR3 sequences, around 14% of which appear only once. Sequencing was carried out using PBMCs or a T cell subset sorted from them (not recorded which). Receptors originate from a man aged 18 to 30 who had mild COVID-19 (a few samples of this study predate the infection). Cell type and time point are not known. The CDR3 runs from the conserved cysteine through the conserved F or W. The order of the fields is D gene, clone size, V gene, J gene, CDR3 protein, CDR3 DNA. A D gene is named only where the DNA matches it firmly. Size tells how often a clone was seen (once, few, many) or the class of an expanded clone, and some rows leave it out.

.	.	TRBV18	TRBJ1-1	CASSLGPGESEAFF	TGTGCCAGCTCACTTGGTCCAGGGGAATCTGAAGCTTTCTTT
TRBD1	.	TRBV5-1	TRBJ2-7	CASSKTGVAYEQYF	TGCGCCAGCTCTAAGACAGGGGTGGCCTACGAGCAGTACTTC
.	few	TRBV15	TRBJ1-2	CATSSRVYYGYTF	TGTGCCACCAGCAGCAGGGTTTACTATGGCTACACCTTC
TRBD2	many	TRBV20-1	TRBJ2-3	CSASKPSGVPDTQYF	TGCAGTGCTAGTAAGCCTAGCGGGGTGCCAGATACGCAGTATTTT
TRBD1	few	TRBV9	TRBJ2-1	CASSPTGLDYNEQFF	TGTGCCAGCAGCCCGACAGGGTTAGACTACAATGAGCAGTTCTTC
.	.	TRBV7-9	TRBJ1-1	CASSFGPSFIEAFF	TGTGCCAGCAGCTTTGGTCCCTCCTTTATAGAGGCTTTCTTT
.	few	TRBV6-5	TRBJ1-3	CASSPRLLSGNTIYF	TGTGCCAGCAGTCCTAGACTCCTCTCTGGAAACACCATATATTTT
.	many	TRBV20-1	TRBJ1-5	CSASSRVGQPQHF	TGCAGTGCTAGTAGCAGGGTTGGGCAGCCCCAGCATTTT
TRBD1	.	TRBV27	TRBJ2-5	CASSFWGQEETQYF	TGTGCCAGCAGTTTTTGGGGACAGGAAGAGACCCAGTACTTC
.	many	TRBV4-3	TRBJ2-2	CASSRTPGSTGELFF	TGCGCCAGCAGCCGCACCCCAGGGTCCACCGGGGAGCTGTTTTTT
.	many	TRBV6-2/TRBV6-3	TRBJ1-5	CASSWTEHQPQHF	TGTGCCAGCAGTTGGACGGAACATCAGCCCCAGCATTTT
.	many	TRBV5-1	TRBJ2-1	CASSAGAASSYNEQFF	TGCGCCAGCAGCGCCGGGGCGGCGAGCTCCTACAATGAGCAGTTCTTC
.	few	TRBV7-2	TRBJ2-7	CASSSDGGEQYF	TGTGCCAGCAGCTCCGACGGTGGAGAGCAGTACTTC
.	.	TRBV6-1	TRBJ1-2	CASIGGGNYGYTF	TGTGCCAGCATTGGTGGCGGTAACTATGGCTACACCTTC
.	many	TRBV6-5	TRBJ2-2	CASSYPPGTGELFF	TGTGCCAGCAGTTACCCGCCGGGTACCGGGGAGCTGTTTTTT
.	.	TRBV7-3	TRBJ1-1	CASSLWPGRTEAFF	TGTGCCAGCAGCTTATGGCCAGGGCGAACTGAAGCTTTCTTT
TRBD1	.	TRBV28	TRBJ2-5	CASSRRDRYQETQYF	TGTGCCAGCAGTCGAAGGGACAGGTACCAAGAGACCCAGTACTTC
TRBD2	.	TRBV5-1	TRBJ2-1	CASSPGTSAVRSYNEQFF	TGCGCCAGCAGCCCGGGGACTAGCGCCGTCCGCTCCTACAATGAGCAGTTCTTC
.	.	TRBV6-6	TRBJ1-3	CASSHRGSATGNTIYF	TGTGCCAGCAGCCACCGTGGGTCCGCGACTGGAAACACCATATATTTT
.	.	TRBV27	TRBJ2-1	CASSLSGKNEQFF	TGTGCCAGCAGTTTATCGGGGAAGAATGAGCAGTTCTTC
.	few	TRBV4-1	TRBJ1-5	CASSQVGTEDQPQHF	TGCGCCAGCAGCCAGGTAGGAACAGAAGATCAGCCCCAGCATTTT
TRBD2	.	TRBV12-3/TRBV12-4	TRBJ2-1	CASRLAGGLLREQFF	TGTGCCAGCAGACTAGCGGGGGGCCTCCTGAGGGAGCAGTTCTTC
.	few	TRBV29-1	TRBJ1-1	CSVHRRESKAFF	TGCAGCGTTCACAGACGGGAAAGCAAAGCTTTCTTT
TRBD1	many	TRBV4-1	TRBJ2-1	CASSQPGQGLEQFF	TGCGCCAGCAGCCAGCCGGGACAGGGTCTTGAGCAGTTCTTC
TRBD1	many	TRBV6-5	TRBJ2-7	CASSRQTGTYEQYF	TGTGCCAGCAGCCGCCAGACAGGGACCTACGAGCAGTACTTC
TRBD1	many	TRBV5-1	TRBJ2-2	CASSSGQGWSGELFF	TGCGCCAGCAGCTCGGGACAGGGATGGTCCGGGGAGCTGTTTTTT
TRBD1	many	TRBV7-9	TRBJ1-1	CASSVGQVNTEAFF	TGTGCCAGCAGCGTCGGACAGGTGAACACTGAAGCTTTCTTT
.	.	TRBV7-2	TRBJ1-1	CASTMFGIEAFF	TGTGCCAGCACCATGTTTGGGATTGAGGCTTTCTTT
.	few	TRBV18	TRBJ1-5	CASSPPRRDSNQPQHF	TGTGCCAGCTCACCCCCGCGCAGGGATAGCAATCAGCCCCAGCATTTT
.	.	TRBV19	TRBJ2-7	CASGGSAYEQYF	TGTGCCAGTGGGGGGTCAGCCTACGAGCAGTACTTC
.	.	TRBV7-2	TRBJ1-3	CASSLQMQGPGNTIYF	TGTGCCAGCAGCTTACAGATGCAGGGGCCTGGAAACACCATATATTTT
TRBD2	few	TRBV2	TRBJ2-1	CASEGGGGPRWNEQFF	TGTGCCAGCGAGGGCGGCGGGGGGCCACGTTGGAATGAGCAGTTCTTC
.	few	TRBV25-1	TRBJ2-7	CASSRPLPAYEQYF	TGTGCCAGCTCGCGGCCTCTACCGGCCTACGAGCAGTACTTC
.	.	TRBV7-2	TRBJ2-5	CASSLLGQAGQETQYF	TGTGCCAGCAGCTTATTAGGGCAAGCTGGACAAGAGACCCAGTACTTC
.	few	TRBV20-1	TRBJ2-3	CSASSPAGGGVTFTDTQYF	TGCAGTGCTAGTTCCCCCGCGGGCGGCGGGGTTACCTTCACAGATACGCAGTATTTT
.	.	TRBV7-9	TRBJ1-2	CASSRSGVWDTF	TGTGCCAGCAGCAGATCAGGGGTTTGGGACACCTTC
.	.	TRBV20-1	TRBJ2-7	CSARASAYEQYF	TGCAGTGCCCGGGCTAGCGCCTACGAGCAGTACTTC
.	many	TRBV2	TRBJ2-7	CASTGDSYEQYF	TGTGCCAGCACTGGCGACTCCTACGAGCAGTACTTC
.	few	TRBV6-5	TRBJ2-2	CASSYRWENTGELFF	TGTGCCAGCAGTTACAGATGGGAGAACACCGGGGAGCTGTTTTTT
.	.	TRBV5-1	TRBJ2-3	CASSLQGRVTDTQYF	TGCGCCAGCAGCCTCCAGGGGCGAGTCACAGATACGCAGTATTTT
.	few	TRBV5-1	TRBJ1-4	CASRRIPGPNEKLFF	TGCGCCAGCCGCCGGATTCCGGGCCCTAATGAAAAACTGTTTTTT
.	.	TRBV7-6	TRBJ1-2	CASSPLVRESDYGYTF	TGTGCCAGCAGCCCGCTTGTTAGGGAGTCGGACTATGGCTACACCTTC
.	few	TRBV29-1	TRBJ2-5	CSVVGAEETQYF	TGCAGCGTTGTAGGGGCAGAAGAGACCCAGTACTTC
.	.	TRBV19	TRBJ2-2	CASSIGPYRELFF	TGTGCCAGTAGTATAGGTCCCTACCGGGAGCTGTTTTTT
TRBD1	.	TRBV7-9	TRBJ2-5	CASSYRTGQETQYF	TGTGCCAGCAGCTACCGGACAGGCCAAGAGACCCAGTACTTC
TRBD1	.	TRBV18	TRBJ2-7	CASSESRDRFYEQYF	TGTGCCAGCTCAGAGAGTCGGGACAGGTTCTACGAGCAGTACTTC
.	many	TRBV5-1	TRBJ1-1	CASSLRGRVTEAFF	TGCGCCAGCAGCTTGAGGGGGAGGGTCACTGAAGCTTTCTTT
TRBD1	.	TRBV20-1	TRBJ2-7	CSVRQGPYEQYF	TGCAGTGTACGACAGGGCCCCTACGAGCAGTACTTC
.	many	TRBV24-1	TRBJ2-3	CATSDVWQGADTQYF	TGTGCCACCAGTGACGTATGGCAGGGCGCAGATACGCAGTATTTT
TRBD2	few	TRBV5-4	TRBJ2-1	CASSSGGAFGYEQFF	TGTGCCAGCAGCTCCGGGGGGGCGTTTGGATATGAGCAGTTCTTC
.	.	TRBV6-2/TRBV6-3	TRBJ1-5	CASRHAGDLRQPQHF	TGTGCCAGCAGACACGCCGGGGACCTAAGGCAGCCCCAGCATTTT
TRBD1	few	TRBV9	TRBJ1-6	CASGGGQKNSPLHF	TGTGCCAGCGGGGGGGGACAGAAGAATTCACCCCTCCACTTT
.	few	TRBV6-5	TRBJ2-2	CASSWNRDMGITGELFF	TGTGCCAGCAGTTGGAACCGGGACATGGGTATAACCGGGGAGCTGTTTTTT
.	few	TRBV4-3	TRBJ2-1	CASARVSYNEQFF	TGCGCCTCCGCCAGGGTATCCTACAATGAGCAGTTCTTC
.	few	TRBV5-1	TRBJ2-6	CASSRGASGANVLTF	TGCGCCAGCAGCCGAGGGGCTTCCGGGGCCAACGTCCTGACTTTC
.	.	TRBV4-1	TRBJ1-6	CASSQEVESPLHF	TGCGCCAGCAGCCAAGAGGTGGAGTCACCCCTCCACTTT
.	many	TRBV12-3/TRBV12-4	TRBJ1-2	CASSFRQNYGYTF	TGTGCCAGCAGTTTTAGGCAAAACTATGGCTACACCTTC
.	.	TRBV27	TRBJ1-2	CASFTYRAERGTPHGYTF	TGTGCCAGCTTCACTTATCGGGCGGAAAGGGGGACACCGCATGGCTACACCTTC
.	many	TRBV12-3/TRBV12-4	TRBJ2-5	CASSRDPVAETQYF	TGTGCCAGCAGTCGAGACCCGGTCGCAGAGACCCAGTACTTC